This TCR beta chain was sequenced in a study of human T cells and chemical hapten exposure. The time point here: pre-sensitization, week 0. Treatment described: therapeutic diphenylcyclopropenone sensitization with weekly scalp DPC. One entry per CDR3 protein, called by TCRdb with MiXCR from the RACE reads. The repertoire holds about 110,000 distinct CDR3 sequences, with 9.5% to 15% as singletons. The source is a woman aged 45-65 years with alopecia areata. Some clones in this sample may be carry-over from other donors' samples. The sequencing here drew on whole blood, taken in connection with sensitization to the hapten diphenylcyclopropenone (DPC).

CDR3 region: CASRGGQGSYNEQFF. DNA of the CDR3: TGTGCCAGCAGGGGGGGACAGGGCTCCTACAATGAGCAGTTCTTC. The chain is built from TRBV7-2 and TRBJ2-1, with 9 bases matching TRBD1. This CDR3 is built from 15 residues. Per the germline V gene, CDR1 is SGHTA and CDR2 is FQGNSA. The trim removed 6 bases at V and 0 bases at J, leaving 3 bases unmatched. Full variable domain (remainder filled in from reference TRBV7-2 and TRBJ2-1): GAGVSQSPSNKVTEKGKDVELRCDPISGHTALYWYRQSLGQGLEFLIYFQGNSAPDKSGLPSDRFSAERTGGSVSTLTIQRTQQEDSAVYLCASRGGQGSYNEQFFGPGTRLTVL.